The 31 T cell receptor beta chains given below trace back to one sample, sequenced in a study of cytomegalovirus exposure and HLA in healthy donors. The PCR ran on 60 Vbeta and 13 Jbeta primers. Sequencing used immunoSEQ multiplex PCR; TCRdb keeps in-frame clones, though not all of them. The data contain around 150,000 clones, about three fifths of them singletons. The sequenced sample consisted of PBMCs. Receptors were obtained from a woman aged 55-70 years in good health and CMV-seropositive.

Only a few counts were recorded for this clone. This chain uses TRBV27 with TRBJ2-3; 10 bases fit TRBD2. V lost 8 bases and J lost 4; bases outside the gene matches: 3. The CDR3 consists of 13 residues. Germline loops: CDR1 MNHEY, CDR2 SMNVEV (reference sequence). The CDR3 DNA follows: TGTGCCAGCGGGACTAGCGTGGCAGATACGCAGTATTTT. Translating gives CASGTSVADTQYF.

The chain joins TRBV6-6 to TRBJ2-7; 9 bases map to TRBD1. Germline V CDR1 and CDR2: MNHNY, SVGAGI (reference sequence). CDR3 length: 15 residues. Trimming at V came to 4 bases and at J to 4 bases, leaving 8 bases not matched to a gene. CDR3 sequence reads: CASSWSGTGMYEQYF. CDR3 DNA sequence: TGTGCCAGCAGTTGGTCCGGGACAGGGATGTACGAGCAGTACTTC.

The J gene is TRBJ2-2, the V gene TRBV5-4, with D uncertain. The DNA end is a closer match to TRBJ1-3, so the J assignment may be wrong. Germline V gene lookup returns CDR1 SGHNT and CDR2 YYREEE (reference sequence). This CDR3 region has 13 residues. This CDR3 reads CASSRGLGNTIYF. The CDR3 DNA follows: TGTGCCAGCAGCCGGGGTCTCGGAAACACCATATATTTT.

V gene TRBV2 combines with J gene TRBJ2-7; D may be TRBD2 (5 bases). The CDR3 is made up of 12 amino acids. Germline-derived CDR1 and CDR2 are SNHLY and FYNNEI. V was pared by 8 bases and J by 0 bases, with 8 bases between. CDR3 amino acids: CASLRGSYEQYF. In nucleotides, the CDR3 is TGTGCCAGCCTTCGGGGCTCCTACGAGCAGTACTTC.

This clone was counted only a few times. V usage is TRBV4-1 and J usage is TRBJ1-5; D possibly corresponds to TRBD1 (5 bases). V was shortened by 5 bases and J by 3 bases, with 8 bases between the two germline ends. The CDR3 loop spans 13 amino acids. Germline V gene sequence: CDR1 MGHRA, CDR2 YSYEKL. CDR3: CASSKGLNQPQHF. CDR3 in DNA: TGCGCCAGCAGCAAGGGACTCAATCAGCCCCAGCATTTT.

This chain links TRBV7-9 with TRBJ2-5, with unresolved D. In germline, CDR1 is SEHNR, CDR2 FQNEAQ (reference sequence). The V gene lost 3 bases and the J gene lost 5 bases, with 7 bases spanning the gap. This CDR3 is built from 12 residues. The CDR3 region has the DNA TGTGCCAGCAGCTTGATGCGCGAGACCCAGTACTTC. It is translated as CASSLMRETQYF.

The rearrangement links TRBV7-6 to TRBJ1-2; 8 bases are shared with TRBD1. Germline loops: CDR1 SGHVS, CDR2 FNYEAQ. The CDR3 has 13 amino acids. The V segment lost 9 bases and the J segment 7 bases; nucleotides outside the gene matches: 10. As DNA, the CDR3 is TGTGCCAGTCGGGCCAGGGGGCGTTCTGGCTACACCTTC. Translated: CASRARGRSGYTF.

The V gene is TRBV30, the J gene TRBJ1-2; D gene uncertain. CDR1 and CDR2 (germline): GTSNPN, SVGIG (reference sequence). CDR3 size: 13 residues. V gave up 0 bases and J gave up 4 bases, with 9 bases separating them. The CDR3, as DNA: TGTGCCTGGAGTGTATCCAGTGGCTATGGCTACACCTTC. Its protein is CAWSVSSGYGYTF.

The V and J genes are TRBV5-4 and TRBJ1-1; D might be TRBD1 (6 bases). The CDR3 has 13 residues. Trimming took off 0 bases at V and 9 bases at J, with 12 bases between the two ends. Germline V gives CDR1 SGHNT, CDR2 YYREEE (reference sequence). In DNA form, the CDR3 reads TGTGCCAGCAGCTTGGGAACTACAGGGAAAGCTTTCTTT. Translation gives CASSLGTTGKAFF.

This clone has a handful of counts. V usage is TRBV19 and J usage is TRBJ1-1, with 7 bases fitting TRBD1. V was pared by 6 bases and J by 7 bases, with 8 bases of the junction left unmatched. Per the germline V gene, CDR1 is LNHDA and CDR2 is SQIVND (reference sequence). The CDR3 is 13 residues long. CDR3 coding DNA: TGTGCCAGTAGAGGGGGGACAGACCGTGAAGCTTTCTTT. Protein: CASRGGTDREAFF.

This chain links TRBV28 with TRBJ2-7, with 13 bases lining up with TRBD2. Trimming took 2 bases from V and 3 from J; bases not matched to a gene: 4. The length of the CDR3 is 16 residues. The germline gives CDR1 MDHEN, CDR2 SYDVKM. In DNA, the CDR3 is TGTGCCAGCAGTTTAAGAGGACTAGCGGGAGTCTACGAGCAGTACTTC. Translating gives CASSLRGLAGVYEQYF.

The rearrangement joins TRBV7-9 to TRBJ2-7; TRBD1 aligns across 7 bases. Per germline, CDR1 SEHNR and CDR2 FQNEAQ (reference sequence). This CDR3 has 14 amino acids. Trimming cost V 6 bases and J 2 bases; bases outside gene matches: 7. In DNA form, the CDR3 reads TGTGCCAGCAGGGGGGACAGCCAAACCTACGAGCAGTACTTC. Translating gives CASRGDSQTYEQYF.

The genes are TRBV11-2 and TRBJ2-5; TRBD2 aligns across 10 bases. The CDR3 has 18 residues. Germline V gives CDR1 SGHAT, CDR2 FQNNGV. V shed 4 bases and J 6 bases; nucleotides not matched to a gene: 17. Here the CDR3 DNA reads TGTGCCAGCAGCTCACCCTTAGGGGCTAGCGGGAGTTTCCAGACCCAGTACTTC. Protein product: CASSSPLGASGSFQTQYF.

This chain links TRBV10-3 with TRBJ2-5; D might be TRBD2 (6 bases). The V gene's germline CDR1 is ENHRY and CDR2 SYGVKD. CDR3 length: 11 residues. Trimming left V 7 bases short and J 4 bases short, with 7 bases between. The CDR3 nucleotides read TGTGCCATCAAGGGAGGAGAGACCCAGTACTTC. This codes for CAIKGGETQYF.

The V call is TRBV28, the J call TRBJ2-7, with 7 nucleotides matching TRBD2. The trim removed 4 bases at V and 0 bases at J, leaving 9 bases unmatched. Per the germline V gene, CDR1 is MDHEN and CDR2 is SYDVKM. This CDR3 has 16 residues. CDR3 bases: TGTGCCAGCAGTTACCTTCCAGCGGGAAGCTCCTACGAGCAGTACTTC. This codes for CASSYLPAGSSYEQYF.

This clone has a handful of counts. The chain is built from TRBV7-3 and TRBJ1-2; tentative D call: TRBD1 (6 bases). The CDR3 totals 15 residues. Germline assignment: CDR1 SGHTA and CDR2 FQGTGA. V gave up 2 bases and J gave up 4 bases, with 14 bases separating them. CDR3 sequence reads: CASSLYGGAGYGYTF. The DNA of the CDR3 is TGTGCCAGCAGCTTATATGGGGGCGCGGGCTATGGCTACACCTTC. Full variable domain (remainder filled in from reference TRBV7-3 and TRBJ1-2): GAGVSQTPSNKVTEKGKYVELRCDPISGHTALYWYRQSLGQGPEFLIYFQGTGAADDSGLPNDRFFAVRPEGSVSTLKIQRTERGDSAVYLCASSLYGGAGYGYTFGSGTRLTVV.

V gene TRBV7-9 combines with J gene TRBJ2-7, with 8 bases identical to TRBD2. Germline values: CDR1 SEHNR, CDR2 FQNEAQ (reference sequence). The ends lost 4 bases at V and 3 bases at J; junction bases unmatched: 5. The CDR3 sequence is 14 residues long. CDR3 DNA: TGTGCCAGCAGCTCACAACTAGCGGTCTACGAGCAGTACTTC. Translated, it gives CASSSQLAVYEQYF.

The genes are TRBV2 and TRBJ2-3; possibly TRBD2 for D (5 bases). The CDR3 covers 13 residues. V gave up 6 bases and J gave up 0 bases, with 7 bases separating them. Germline lookup yields CDR1 SNHLY and CDR2 FYNNEI. This chain's CDR3 is CASRSGSTDTQYF. The CDR3 nucleotides read TGTGCCAGCAGGAGCGGTAGCACAGATACGCAGTATTTT.

The chain couples TRBV18 to TRBJ1-1, with 7 positions matching TRBD1. This CDR3 spans 15 amino acids. V lost 3 bases to trimming and J lost 0 bases; unmatched junction nucleotides: 4. Germline V CDR1 and CDR2: KGHSH, LQKENI. DNA of the CDR3: TGTGCCAGCTCACCGCGTACAGGGGTGAACACTGAAGCTTTCTTT. Protein product: CASSPRTGVNTEAFF.

As for this clone: Sequence at one end of the junction differs from germline and may be a read error. The same CDR3 arises from other DNA sequences in this sample as well. The V call is TRBV27, the J call TRBJ1-4; D is ambiguous. The CDR3 runs to 15 residues. Germline V lookup: CDR1 MNHEY, CDR2 SMNVEV (reference sequence). As DNA, the CDR3 is TGTGCTAGCAGTGCGATCACTCAGGCTAATGAAAAACTGTTTTTT. It yields the protein CASSAITQANEKLFF. The full variable domain, rest sourced from reference TRBV27 and TRBJ1-4, is EAQVTQNPRYLITVTGKKLTVTCSQNMNHEYMSWYRQDPGLGLRQIYYSMNVEVTDKGDVPEGYKVSRKEKRNFPLILESPSPNQTSLYFCASSAITQANEKLFFGSGTQLSVL.

The chain links TRBV7-2 to TRBJ2-1, with TRBD2 as a possible D gene (7 bases). The CDR3 consists of 16 residues. The V and J ends lost 1 base and 5 bases respectively, with 15 bases between them. Germline V lookup: CDR1 SGHTA, CDR2 FQGNSA. CDR3 sequence reads: CASSLGGRGGNNEQFF. CDR3 nucleotides: TGTGCCAGCAGCTTAGGGGGCAGGGGAGGGAACAATGAGCAGTTCTTC. The entire variable domain, with the rest obtained from reference TRBV7-2 and TRBJ2-1, is as follows: GAGVSQSPSNKVTEKGKDVELRCDPISGHTALYWYRQSLGQGLEFLIYFQGNSAPDKSGLPSDRFSAERTGGSVSTLTIQRTQQEDSAVYLCASSLGGRGGNNEQFFGPGTRLTVL.

This clone showed up just a few times. The chain combines TRBV5-1 with TRBJ1-2; D unresolved. The V gene's germline CDR1 is SGHRS and CDR2 YFSETQ. The CDR3 extends over 14 amino acids. Trimming took 0 bases from V and 7 from J, leaving 13 bases between them. Here the CDR3 DNA reads TGCGCCAGCAGCTTGGAAACCGGGGAGGGTGGCTACACCTTC. This translates into CASSLETGEGGYTF.

This clone has just a few counts. The J gene is TRBJ2-5, the V gene TRBV7-9, with D possibly TRBD1 on 6 matching bases. This CDR3 comprises 13 residues. V was cut by 6 bases and J by 0 bases, with 8 bases left in between. Germline assignment: CDR1 SEHNR and CDR2 FQNEAQ (reference sequence). The CDR3 nucleotides read TGTGCCAGCAGAAGGGGGTACCAAGAGACCCAGTACTTC. Translating it yields CASRRGYQETQYF.

This clone appeared a few times. This sequence joins TRBV21-1 and TRBJ2-7; the D call in the table, TRBD1, was not verified against the DNA. TRBV21-1 is deemed a pseudogene. CDR3 length: 16 residues. This chain's CDR3 is CASSTYRGGPPTEQYF. Here the CDR3 DNA reads TGTGCCAGCAGCACTTACAGGGGCGGTCCGCCTACTGAGCAGTACTTC.

The chain is built from TRBV29-1 and TRBJ2-1; 9 bases are a match to TRBD1. CDR3 length: 14 amino acids. CDR1 and CDR2 from the germline V gene are SQVTM and ANQGSEA. The ends lost 7 bases at V and 3 bases at J; junction bases unmatched: 7. DNA of the CDR3: TGCAGCGCCCTCGGGACAGGGAACTACAATGAGCAGTTCTTC. Protein sequence: CSALGTGNYNEQFF.

This clone was observed a few times. The gene calls are TRBV2 and TRBJ1-3; TRBD1 agrees at 7 bases. The junction had 8 bases not matched to a gene; V was cut back by 7 bases and J by 2 bases. CDR1 and CDR2 from the germline V gene are SNHLY and FYNNEI. CDR3 length: 15 residues. This chain's CDR3 is CASITGASAGNTIYF. In nucleotides, the CDR3 is TGTGCCAGCATCACAGGGGCTTCTGCTGGAAACACCATATATTTT.

V is TRBV7-2 and J is TRBJ2-2, with 8 bases matching TRBD2. Trimming took 5 bases from V and 5 from J; bases not matched to a gene: 7. CDR1 and CDR2 from the germline V gene are SGHTA and FQGNSA. The length of the CDR3 is 15 residues. The CDR3 sequence is CASSPLAGVTGELFF. As DNA, the CDR3 is TGTGCCAGCAGCCCCCTAGCGGGCGTTACCGGGGAGCTGTTTTTT.

The chain links TRBV25-1 to TRBJ2-1, with D possibly matching TRBD1 (5 bases). In germline, CDR1 is MGHDK, CDR2 SYGVNS. With 0 bases removed from V and 7 bases from J, the gap between germline ends came to 16 bases. The CDR3 consists of 16 residues. For the CDR3, the DNA is TGTGCCAGCAGTGAATATGCGAGGCACAGGCGAAATGAGCAGTTCTTC. This translates into CASSEYARHRRNEQFF.

This chain connects TRBV13 to TRBJ1-3, with TRBD1 as a possible D gene (6 bases). Germline values: CDR1 PRHDT, CDR2 FYEKMQ (reference sequence). The CDR3 runs to 15 residues. V lost 4 bases and J lost 0, with 10 bases in between. For the CDR3, the DNA is TGTGCCAGCAGCTCGACAGGCACCTCTGGAAACACCATATATTTT. The encoded protein is CASSSTGTSGNTIYF.

This clone was picked up a small number of times. V usage is TRBV6-4 and J usage is TRBJ1-1; D is uncertain. The V end lost 6 bases, the J end lost 0 bases, and 8 bases lay between the germline ends. CDR3 length: 13 amino acids. Germline V gene lookup returns CDR1 MRHNA and CDR2 SNTAGT. The DNA of the CDR3 is TGTGCCAGCAGAGCACAGATGAACACTGAAGCTTTCTTT. It is translated as CASRAQMNTEAFF.

V gene TRBV25-1 combines with J gene TRBJ2-7, with 10 bases matching TRBD2. Germline loops: CDR1 MGHDK, CDR2 SYGVNS. The CDR3 runs to 14 residues. V dropped 4 bases and J dropped 3; count of bases not matched to a gene: 3. CDR3 bases: TGTGCCAGCAGTGGGACTAGCGGAAACTACGAGCAGTACTTC. Protein product: CASSGTSGNYEQYF.